The clone carrying this TCR beta chain was counted a few times. Generated by immunoSEQ multiplex PCR, the TCRdb table keeps only in-frame clones and is missing some. Among 100,000 to 150,000 clones, 55% to 75% were seen once, and the ten largest hold roughly 2%. This sample is part of a study of blood T cell repertoires in COVID-19. Germline CDR1 and CDR2: SGHRS and YFSETQ. This CDR3 region has 14 residues. With 6 bases removed from V and 0 bases from J, the gap between germline ends came to 12 bases. The TCR sequence derives from a woman in her sixties or seventies with acute or convalescent COVID-19. Material: peripheral blood. The chain uses TRBV5-1 and TRBJ1-2; D remains ambiguous. CDR3 DNA sequence: TGCGCCAGCAAGGAGGACGCGACTAACTATGGCTACACCTTC. It is translated as CASKEDATNYGYTF.